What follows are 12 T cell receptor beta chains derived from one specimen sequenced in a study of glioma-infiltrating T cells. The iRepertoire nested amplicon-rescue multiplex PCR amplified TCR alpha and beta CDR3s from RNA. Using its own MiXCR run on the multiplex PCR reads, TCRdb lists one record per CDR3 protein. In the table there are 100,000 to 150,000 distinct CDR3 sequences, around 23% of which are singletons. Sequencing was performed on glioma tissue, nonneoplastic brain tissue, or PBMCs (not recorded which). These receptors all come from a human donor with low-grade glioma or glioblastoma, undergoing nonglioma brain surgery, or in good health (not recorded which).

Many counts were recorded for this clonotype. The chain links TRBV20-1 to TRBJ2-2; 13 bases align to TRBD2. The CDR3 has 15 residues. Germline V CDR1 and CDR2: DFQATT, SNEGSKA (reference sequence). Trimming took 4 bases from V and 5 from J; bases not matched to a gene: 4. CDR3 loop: CSAITSGRVTGELFF. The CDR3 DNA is TGCAGTGCTATTACTAGCGGGAGGGTAACCGGGGAGCTGTTTTTT.

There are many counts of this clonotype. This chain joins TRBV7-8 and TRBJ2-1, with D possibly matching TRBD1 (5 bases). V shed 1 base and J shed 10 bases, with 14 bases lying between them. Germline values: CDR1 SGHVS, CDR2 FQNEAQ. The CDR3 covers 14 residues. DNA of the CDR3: TGTGCCAGCAGCTTAGAGTTAGGGGTGCAGGAGCAGTTCTTC. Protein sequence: CASSLELGVQEQFF.

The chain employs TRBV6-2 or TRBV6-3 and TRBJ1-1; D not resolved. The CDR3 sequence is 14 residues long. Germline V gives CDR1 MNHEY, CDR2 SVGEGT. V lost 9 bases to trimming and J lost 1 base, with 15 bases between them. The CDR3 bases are TGTGCCAGTTTCCGAGATTTAACGAACACTGAAGCTTTCTTT. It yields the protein CASFRDLTNTEAFF.

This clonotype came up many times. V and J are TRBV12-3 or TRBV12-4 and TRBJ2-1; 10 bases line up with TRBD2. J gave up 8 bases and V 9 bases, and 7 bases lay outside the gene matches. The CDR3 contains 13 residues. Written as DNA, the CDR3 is TGTGCCAGTTCACTAGCGGGATCCGATGAGCAGTTCTTC. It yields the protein CASSLAGSDEQFF.

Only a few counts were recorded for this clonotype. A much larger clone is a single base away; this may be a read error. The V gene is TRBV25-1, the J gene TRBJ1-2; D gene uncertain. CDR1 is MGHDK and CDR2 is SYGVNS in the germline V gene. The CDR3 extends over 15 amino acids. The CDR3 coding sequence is TGTGCCAGCGGTGACAATCTGGTGGCGAACTATGGCTACACCTTC. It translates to CASGDNLVANYGYTF.

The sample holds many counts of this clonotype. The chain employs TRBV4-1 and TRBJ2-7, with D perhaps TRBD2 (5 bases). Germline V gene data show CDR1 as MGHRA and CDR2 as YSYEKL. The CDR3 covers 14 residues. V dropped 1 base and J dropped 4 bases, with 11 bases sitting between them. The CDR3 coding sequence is TGCGCCAGCAGCCAAGGACCTTCGGGATACGAGCAGTACTTC. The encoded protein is CASSQGPSGYEQYF.

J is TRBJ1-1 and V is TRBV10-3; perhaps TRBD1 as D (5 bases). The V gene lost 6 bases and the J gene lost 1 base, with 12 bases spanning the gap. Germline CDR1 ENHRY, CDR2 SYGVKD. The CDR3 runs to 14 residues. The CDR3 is CAISPTETNTEAFF. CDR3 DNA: TGTGCCATCAGCCCGACAGAGACGAACACTGAAGCTTTCTTT.

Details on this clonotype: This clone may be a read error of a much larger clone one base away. This CDR3 is CASSQIDYGSEKYF. The CDR3 nucleotides are TGTGCCAGCAGCCAAATAGACTACGGGAGCGAGAAGTACTTC. The chain links TRBV14 to TRBJ2-7, with D tentatively TRBD2 (6 bases). Germline values: CDR1 SGHDN, CDR2 FVKESK. The CDR3 sequence is 14 residues long. Full variable domain (rest looked up from reference TRBV14 and TRBJ2-7): EAGVTQFPSHSVIEKGQTVTLRCDPISGHDNLYWYRRVMGKEIKFLLHFVKESKQDESGMPNNRFLAERTGGTYSTLKVQPAELEDSGVYFCASSQIDYGSEKYFGPGTRLTVT.

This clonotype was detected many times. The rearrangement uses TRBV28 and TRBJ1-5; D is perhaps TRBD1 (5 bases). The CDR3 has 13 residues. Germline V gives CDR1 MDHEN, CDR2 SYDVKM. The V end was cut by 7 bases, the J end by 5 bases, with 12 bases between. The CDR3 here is CASTGTSHQPQHF. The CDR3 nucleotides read TGTGCCAGCACCGGGACCTCGCATCAGCCCCAGCATTTT.

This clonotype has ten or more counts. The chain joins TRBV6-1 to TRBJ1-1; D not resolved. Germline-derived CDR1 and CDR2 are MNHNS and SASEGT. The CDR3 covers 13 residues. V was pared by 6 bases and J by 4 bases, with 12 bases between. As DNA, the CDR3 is TGTGCCAGCAGGAGGGATACTGGCACTGAAGCTTTCTTT. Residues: CASRRDTGTEAFF.

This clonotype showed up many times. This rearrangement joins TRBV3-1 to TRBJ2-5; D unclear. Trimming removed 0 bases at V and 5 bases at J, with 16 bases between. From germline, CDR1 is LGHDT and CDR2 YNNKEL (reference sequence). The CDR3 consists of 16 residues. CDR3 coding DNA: TGTGCCAGCAGCCAAGATCCTGTCAGCGTCACGGAGACCCAGTACTTC. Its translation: CASSQDPVSVTETQYF.

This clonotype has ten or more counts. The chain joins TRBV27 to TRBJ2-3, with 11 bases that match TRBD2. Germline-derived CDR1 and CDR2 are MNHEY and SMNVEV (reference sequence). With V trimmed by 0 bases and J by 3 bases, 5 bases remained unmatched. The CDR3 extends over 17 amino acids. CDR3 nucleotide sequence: TGTGCCAGCAGTTTATCGGGATTAGCGGGAGGGACAGATACGCAGTATTTT. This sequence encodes CASSLSGLAGGTDTQYF.